Given below is one T cell receptor (beta chain) in context. This clonotype was detected only once. Its antigen is currently not known. No base quality information exists; no much larger clone differs at one position. One read gives only weak evidence. The donors were about 40 Caucasian individuals from Russia, aged roughly 6 to 100 years, who were systemically healthy. Approximately 10 milliliters of peripheral blood were collected from each donor into EDTA-treated Vacutainer tubes. Ficoll-Paque density-gradient centrifugation was used to isolate PBMCs, with at least 6 million per sample. Trizol reagent was used to extract total RNA from the PBMCs, yielding at least 5.5 micrograms per sample. For every donor, flow cytometry on a PBMC aliquot measured the percentage of naive CD45RAhigh/CD27high T cells. This sample stems from a study of blood T cells in healthy people across ages (dated by TCRdb to about 2015). Some background on the complete study: In model experiments, roughly one uniquely barcoded TCR beta cDNA molecule per two T cells was captured by template switching. To avoid experimental bias, donors of different ages were distributed randomly across sequencing lanes. To track age-related changes in TCR beta repertoire diversity, the study relied on deep sequencing normalized with unique cDNA molecular identifiers. Four age groups were formed from the donors: young (average roughly 16 years), middle-aged (just under 40), aged (about 62) and long-lived (less than 85). Using the same blood draw, the study looked at two additional independent replicas of 1 million unique cDNA reads for two donors, one aged 18 to 29 and the other aged 80 or older. The study at large found these results: Conclusive comparison of naive and antigen-experienced compartments was prevented by the profiling of bulk unsorted PBMCs. As age increased, observed TCR beta diversity per million T cells dropped in a roughly linear way, and a significant reduction was already evident by age 40. Compared with the aged group, the long-lived group had more naive CD4+ T cells, fewer expanded clones and increased TCR diversity, suggesting age selection. A strong correlation was found between observed TCR beta diversity and the percentage of naive T cells measured by flow cytometry. Estimates of total diversity from one million sequenced T cells were regarded as lower bounds and underestimates. Because donor CMV infection status was unknown, age-related changes in expanded clonotypes were potentially confounded.

The germline V gene provides CDR1 SNHLY and CDR2 FYNNEI. From its cysteine to its phenylalanine, the CDR3 spans 15 amino acids. The kept DNA is CDR3 alone, 45 bases in frame from the first base. Receptors were amplified or captured by 5' RACE. The sequencer was an Illumina HiSeq 2500. A second PCR of about 6 to 11 cycles was performed with a sample-barcoded 5' primer and a J-beta primer mix. Each TCR beta cDNA molecule received a unique molecular identifier from a template-switch 5' adaptor carrying 12 random nucleotides. Each sample yielded at least 2.5 million CDR3-containing paired-end reads. First-strand cDNA was synthesized from all RNA with the Mint cDNA synthesis kit, primed by a TRBC-specific oligonucleotide. After uracil-DNA glycosylase treatment, a first 18-cycle PCR used universal primers M1SS and BC2_uni_R on all cDNA. For the original study's pipeline: Each sample was normalized by randomly selecting 1 million high-quality reads, each carrying a distinct molecular identifier. Reads with shared molecular identifiers were discarded instead of being binned into consensus sequences. MiTCR, run with a Q25 quality threshold and the strictest error-elimination algorithm, handled CDR3 identification, clonotype clustering and error correction. A nonparametric unseen species model with Euler transformation was used to estimate a lower bound on total TCR beta diversity. The raw public data were reprocessed by TCRdb itself: fastp quality trimming at Q25, MiXCR clonotype calling, in-frame beta chains only. Rows are unified per CDR3 protein, each entry keeping the most common DNA and genes. The V and J calls and clone size are TCRdb's, not the authors'. Recorded for this sample are hundreds of thousands of distinct CDR3 sequences; roughly 50% of them occurred a single time. The ten biggest clones cover 30% to 40% of the sample.

Recombination linked TRBV2 to TRBJ2-1, and 10 bases in between align with TRBD1. The J call is doubtful: the DNA matches TRBJ2-7 better. This receptor was taken from a man between 60 and 70 years old in good health. Sequencing was done on a sample of blood. The CDR3: CASSADRGSFNEQYF. The DNA reads as follows: TGTGCCAGCAGCGCGGACAGGGGGTCCTTCAATGAGCAGTACTTC.